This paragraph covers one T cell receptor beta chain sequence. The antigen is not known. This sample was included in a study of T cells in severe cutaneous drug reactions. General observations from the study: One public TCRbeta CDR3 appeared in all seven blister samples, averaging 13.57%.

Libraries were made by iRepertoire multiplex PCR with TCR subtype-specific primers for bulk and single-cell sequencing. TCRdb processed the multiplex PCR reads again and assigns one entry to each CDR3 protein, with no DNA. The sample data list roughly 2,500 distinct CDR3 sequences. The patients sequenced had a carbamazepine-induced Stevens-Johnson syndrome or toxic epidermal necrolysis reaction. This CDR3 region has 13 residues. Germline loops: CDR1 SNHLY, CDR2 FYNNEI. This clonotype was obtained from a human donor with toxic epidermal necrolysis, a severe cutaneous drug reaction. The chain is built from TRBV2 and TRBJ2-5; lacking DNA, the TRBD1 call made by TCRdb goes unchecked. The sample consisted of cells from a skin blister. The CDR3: CASKQGAREAQYF.